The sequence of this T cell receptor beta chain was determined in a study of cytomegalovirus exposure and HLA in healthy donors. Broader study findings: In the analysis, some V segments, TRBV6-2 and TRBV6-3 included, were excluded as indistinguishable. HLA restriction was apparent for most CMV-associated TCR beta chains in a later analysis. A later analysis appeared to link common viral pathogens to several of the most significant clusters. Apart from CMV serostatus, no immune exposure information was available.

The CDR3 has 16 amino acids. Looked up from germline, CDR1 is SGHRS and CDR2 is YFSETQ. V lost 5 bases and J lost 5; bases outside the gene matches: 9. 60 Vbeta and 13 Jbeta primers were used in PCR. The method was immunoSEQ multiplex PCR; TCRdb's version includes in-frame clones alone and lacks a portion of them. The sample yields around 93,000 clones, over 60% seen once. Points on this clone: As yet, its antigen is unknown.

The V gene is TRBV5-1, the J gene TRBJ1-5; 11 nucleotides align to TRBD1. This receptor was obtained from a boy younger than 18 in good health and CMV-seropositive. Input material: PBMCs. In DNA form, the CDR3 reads TGCGCCAGCAGTCGGCTCCCGGGACAGGGGGATCAGCCCCAGCATTTT. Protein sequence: CASSRLPGQGDQPQHF.